These 22 T cell receptor beta chains were all obtained from the same sample, sequenced in a study. Libraries were prepared by immunoSEQ multiplex PCR; TCRdb keeps only in-frame clonotypes and omits some of them. The data show under 65,000 clones, approximately 93% seen once. The sample comprised PBMCs. The receptor source for this set is a middle-aged man with rheumatoid arthritis.

The chain combines TRBV28 with TRBJ1-5; TRBD1 might be the D (6 bases). V lost 2 bases to trimming and J lost 0 bases, with 11 bases between them. Germline lookup yields CDR1 MDHEN and CDR2 SYDVKM. The CDR3 is 16 amino acids. The CDR3 loop is CASSLPAGASNQPQHF. Written as DNA, the CDR3 is TGTGCCAGCAGTTTACCGGCAGGGGCTAGCAATCAGCCCCAGCATTTT.

In this sample, this clone turned up once. The chain is built from TRBV10-2 and TRBJ2-1; D may match TRBD1 or TRBD2 (5 bases each). Germline-derived CDR1 and CDR2 are WSHSY and SAAADI. The CDR3 covers 12 residues. The CDR3 protein is CATGAIGDEQFF. The CDR3 coding sequence is TGCGCTACCGGGGCTATAGGCGATGAGCAGTTCTTC.

The chain has TRBV19 and TRBJ2-3; 8 nucleotides match TRBD1. CDR3 size: 14 residues. The J segment lost 1 base and the V segment lost 5 bases, leaving 2 bases of the junction unmatched. Germline V gene data show CDR1 as LNHDA and CDR2 as SQIVND (reference sequence). Written as DNA, the CDR3 is TGTGCCAGTAGTCCGGGACAGGGCACAGATACGCAGTATTTT. This translates into CASSPGQGTDTQYF.

The V gene is TRBV10-3, the J gene TRBJ2-3; 10 bases are shared with TRBD2. Trimming cost V 1 base and J 2 bases; bases outside gene matches: 3. Germline V lookup: CDR1 ENHRY, CDR2 SYGVKD. The CDR3 spans 16 residues. In nucleotides, the CDR3 is TGTGCCATCAGTGAGTTAGCGGGAGGCCTCACAGATACGCAGTATTTT. Protein product: CAISELAGGLTDTQYF.

The chain is built from TRBV4-1 and TRBJ2-3; the match to TRBD2 covers 9 bases. Germline-derived CDR1 and CDR2 are MGHRA and YSYEKL. This CDR3 has 17 amino acids. Germline trimming cut 1 base from V and 2 bases from J; bases unmatched to any gene: 7. CDR3 sequence: CASSQAPTSGFTDTQYF. CDR3 coding DNA: TGCGCCAGCAGCCAAGCCCCGACTAGCGGCTTCACAGATACGCAGTATTTT.

This clone occurred once. The V and J genes are TRBV28 and TRBJ2-7; 7 bases line up with TRBD1. Germline V gene lookup returns CDR1 MDHEN and CDR2 SYDVKM. The trim removed 6 bases at V and 7 bases at J, leaving 9 bases unmatched. CDR3 size: 13 residues. The CDR3 DNA sequence: TGTGCCAGCAGGTCGACAGGGACAAGAGAGCAGTACTTC. As protein: CASRSTGTREQYF.

This chain joins TRBV5-1 and TRBJ2-1, with 12 nucleotides matching TRBD2. This CDR3 spans 18 amino acids. CDR1 and CDR2 from the germline V gene are SGHRS and YFSETQ. V shed 2 bases and J 7 bases; nucleotides not matched to a gene: 13. CDR3 bases: TGCGCCAGCAGCTTCCCGACAGCTCCTAGCGGGGGGGCGAATGAGCAGTTCTTC. It is translated as CASSFPTAPSGGANEQFF. Using reference TRBV5-1 and TRBJ2-1 for the parts outside the CDR3, the full variable domain is KAGVTQTPRYLIKTRGQQVTLSCSPISGHRSVSWYQQTPGQGLQFLFEYFSETQRNKGNFPGRFSGRQFSNSRSEMNVSTLELGDSALYLCASSFPTAPSGGANEQFFGPGTRLTVL.

The chain is built from TRBV27 and TRBJ2-5; D possibly uses TRBD1 or TRBD2 (6 bases each). V lost 5 bases and J 7 bases, leaving 20 bases between the germline ends. This CDR3 has 15 residues. Germline V lookup: CDR1 MNHEY, CDR2 SMNVEV (reference sequence). For the CDR3, the DNA is TGTGCCAGCAGTCAGGGACTTAGCGGAGGGGGGACCCAGTACTTC. This sequence encodes CASSQGLSGGGTQYF.

The rearrangement links TRBV28 to TRBJ1-5, with a possible D match to TRBD1 (5 bases). The germline V and J ends were trimmed by 8 bases and 2 bases, with 13 bases remaining between them. CDR3 length: 14 residues. The V gene's germline CDR1 is MDHEN and CDR2 SYDVKM. Here the CDR3 reads CASAKGNRNQPQHF. In nucleotides, the CDR3 is TGTGCCAGCGCCAAGGGGAACCGCAATCAGCCCCAGCATTTT. Full variable domain (outside the CDR3, taken from reference TRBV28 and TRBJ1-5): DVKVTQSSRYLVKRTGEKVFLECVQDMDHENMFWYRQDPGLGLRLIYFSYDVKMKEKGDIPEGYSVSREKKERFSLILESASTNQTSMYLCASAKGNRNQPQHFGDGTRLSIL.

V and J are TRBV27 and TRBJ1-4; perhaps TRBD1 as D (5 bases). The CDR3 extends over 15 amino acids. Trimming shortened V by 6 bases and J by 5 bases, and 16 bases separated the two germline ends. CDR1 MNHEY and CDR2 SMNVEV come from the germline V gene (reference sequence). CDR3 bases: TGTGCCAGCAGCCAGGGAGGGGCCTCAAATGAAAAACTGTTTTTT. Amino acids: CASSQGGASNEKLFF.

This chain links TRBV4-3 with TRBJ2-7; no definite D call. The CDR3 contains 14 residues. V lost 0 bases to trimming and J lost 2 bases, with 8 bases between them. Germline values: CDR1 LGHNA, CDR2 YSLEER. The CDR3 DNA is TGCGCCAGCAGCCAAGATGGCAGAGCCTACGAGCAGTACTTC. It is translated as CASSQDGRAYEQYF.

This chain links TRBV7-8 with TRBJ1-1; D gene ambiguous. CDR1 SGHVS and CDR2 FQNEAQ come from the germline V gene. The CDR3 spans 14 residues. The V end was cut by 4 bases, the J end by 1 base, with 10 bases between. CDR3 nucleotide sequence: TGTGCCAGCAGCTCATTAACAGCGAACACTGAAGCTTTCTTT. Amino acids: CASSSLTANTEAFF.

The V gene is TRBV7-8, the J gene TRBJ2-7, with D unresolved. Trimming cost V 1 base and J 3 bases, with 13 bases left between them. CDR1 and CDR2 (germline): SGHVS, FQNEAQ. This CDR3 has 15 amino acids. In nucleotides, the CDR3 is TGTGCCAGCAGCTTAGAAGGCTACCGAGTCTACGAGCAGTACTTC. Translation: CASSLEGYRVYEQYF.

The gene calls are TRBV3-1 (or the pseudogene TRBV3-2) and TRBJ1-4, with 7 nucleotides matching TRBD1. Per germline, CDR1 LGHDT and CDR2 YNNKEL (reference sequence). The CDR3 totals 16 residues. J was trimmed by 5 bases and V by 1 base; bases with no gene match: 7. The CDR3: CASSQVRDRPNEKLFF. In nucleotides, the CDR3 is TGTGCCAGCAGCCAAGTACGGGACAGACCGAATGAAAAACTGTTTTTT.

V is TRBV6-5 and J is TRBJ1-1; weak D call: TRBD1 (5 bases). Trimming removed 8 bases at V and 0 bases at J, with 13 bases between. The CDR3 spans 14 residues. The germline V gene has CDR1 MNHEY and CDR2 SVGAGI. CDR3 loop: CASGQGAMNTEAFF. In DNA form, the CDR3 reads TGTGCCAGCGGACAAGGGGCTATGAACACTGAAGCTTTCTTT.

The chain joins TRBV5-6 to TRBJ2-1; D is unclear. The CDR3 loop spans 13 amino acids. Trimming took 2 bases from V and 5 from J, leaving 8 bases between them. In germline, CDR1 is SGHDT, CDR2 YYEEEE. The CDR3 coding sequence is TGTGCCAGCAGCTTTCGAGGTCACAATGAGCAGTTCTTC. Protein sequence: CASSFRGHNEQFF.

The V and J genes are TRBV18 and TRBJ1-4; 8 bases match TRBD1. This CDR3 region has 16 residues. Germline V gives CDR1 KGHSH, CDR2 LQKENI. Trimming cost V 4 bases and J 1 base; bases outside gene matches: 5. CDR3 nucleotide sequence: TGTGCCAGCTCACGACTAACAGGGGGAACTAATGAAAAACTGTTTTTT. It yields the protein CASSRLTGGTNEKLFF.

The genes are TRBV29-1 and TRBJ2-7, with 9 positions matching TRBD1. Germline-derived CDR1 and CDR2 are SQVTM and ANQGSEA. The CDR3 is 13 residues long. The V and J ends lost 7 bases and 1 base, in that order; junction bases with no gene match: 5. The CDR3 here is CSGRDRASYEQYF. The DNA for the CDR3 is TGCAGCGGCCGGGACAGGGCATCCTACGAGCAGTACTTC.

V is TRBV3-1 (or the pseudogene TRBV3-2) and J is TRBJ1-1; TRBD1 might be the D (5 bases). With 4 bases removed from V and 2 bases from J, the gap between germline ends came to 14 bases. The germline V gene has CDR1 LGHDT and CDR2 YNNKEL (reference sequence). The CDR3 sequence is 15 residues long. CDR3 residues: CASSPRRQRNTEAFF. The CDR3 DNA reads TGTGCCAGCAGCCCGAGGCGACAGAGAAACACTGAAGCTTTCTTT.

The chain is built from TRBV6-2 or TRBV6-3 and TRBJ2-5; 11 nucleotides match TRBD2. CDR1 and CDR2 (germline): MNHEY, SVGEGT. With V trimmed by 5 bases and J by 4 bases, 3 bases remained unmatched. This CDR3 contains 14 residues. CDR3 DNA: TGTGCCAGCAGTCTAGCGGGAGGTGGAGAGACCCAGTACTTC. Its translation: CASSLAGGGETQYF.

The chain is built from TRBV11-2 and TRBJ2-7; 10 nucleotides align to TRBD2. The CDR3 sequence is 14 residues long. Germline assignment: CDR1 SGHAT and CDR2 FQNNGV. The junction had 2 bases not matched to a gene; V was cut back by 6 bases and J by 0 bases. The CDR3 DNA reads as TGTGCCAGCAGACTAGCGGGACCCTCCTACGAGCAGTACTTC. This codes for CASRLAGPSYEQYF. The full variable domain, its missing parts supplied by reference TRBV11-2 and TRBJ2-7, is EAGVAQSPRYKIIEKRQSVAFWCNPISGHATLYWYQQILGQGPKLLIQFQNNGVVDDSQLPKDRFSAERLKGVDSTLKIQPAKLEDSAVYLCASRLAGPSYEQYFGPGTRLTVT.

The chain employs TRBV3-1 (or the pseudogene TRBV3-2) and TRBJ1-4, with a possible D match to TRBD1 (6 bases). Germline CDR1 is LGHDT and CDR2 is YNNKEL (reference sequence). Trimming took off 6 bases at V and 8 bases at J, with 16 bases between the two ends. CDR3 length: 14 residues. CDR3 coding DNA: TGTGCCAGCAGTTTACAGGGCTTCGGGGAAAAACTGTTTTTT. Translation gives CASSLQGFGEKLFF.